A selection of T cell receptor beta chains follows, all from one sample in a study of blood T cell repertoires in COVID-19. Generated by immunoSEQ multiplex PCR, the TCRdb table keeps only in-frame clones and is missing some. Among some 200,000 clones listed, nearly 80% were seen once. Sequencing used peripheral blood. These receptors were obtained from a woman in her seventies with acute or convalescent COVID-19. Each CDR3 is given with its conserved first and last residue. D genes are given only for firm matches. For some rows the clone size is stated as once, few or many, or as a class when expanded; others skip it.

d_gene,abundance,v_gene,j_gene,CDR3nt,CDR3aa
TRBD2,.,TRBV18,TRBJ2-7,TGTGCCAGCTCGCGTACTAGCGGGAGCTACGAGCAGTACTTC,CASSRTSGSYEQYF
.,.,TRBV6-1,TRBJ2-5,TGTGCCAGCAGTGAAGGGGGACAACGGGAGACCCAGTACTTC,CASSEGGQRETQYF
TRBD2,.,TRBV19,TRBJ2-7,TGTGCCAGTAGTACGTCAGGGACTAGCGGATACGAGCAGTACTTC,CASSTSGTSGYEQYF
.,.,TRBV21-1,TRBJ2-7,TGTGCCAGCAGCAAAGCTCGCGCCCCAGGAACCTACGAGCAGTACTTC,CASSKARAPGTYEQYF
.,.,TRBV15,TRBJ1-3,TGTGCCACCAGCAGAGACCTCTCTGGAAACACCATATATTTT,CATSRDLSGNTIYF
TRBD1,.,TRBV7-9,TRBJ1-2,TGTGCCAGCAGCTTAAGGGCTCGGGGACAGACCTCCTACACCTTC,CASSLRARGQTSYTF
.,.,TRBV29-1,TRBJ1-3,TGCAGCGTTGCTGTCTCTGGAAACACCATATATTTT,CSVAVSGNTIYF
.,.,TRBV7-2,TRBJ2-1,TGTGCCAGCAGCGCAGAACTAGCTAGAGGGGCCAATGAGCAGTTCTTC,CASSAELARGANEQFF
.,few,TRBV23-1,TRBJ2-5,TGCGCCAGCAGTCTACGGTTACCTCAAGAGACCCAGTACTTC,CASSLRLPQETQYF
.,.,TRBV18,TRBJ1-1,TGTGCCAGCTCACCACGGGACACAGCCAAGGGGACTGAAGCTTTCTTT,CASSPRDTAKGTEAFF
.,once,TRBV2,TRBJ1-2,TGTGCCAGCAGAGTGGGGCTTACCGGCGGCTACACCTTC,CASRVGLTGGYTF
.,.,TRBV2,TRBJ2-1,TGTGCCAGCAGACTGACAGGTAATGAGCAGTTCTTC,CASRLTGNEQFF
TRBD1,.,TRBV3-1/TRBV3-2,TRBJ2-5,TGTGCCAGCAGCCAATCCGGGACAGGGTCAGAGACCCAGTACTTC,CASSQSGTGSETQYF
.,.,TRBV9,TRBJ2-7,TGTGCCAGCAGCGGAGGAACCTTCTACGAGCAGTACTTC,CASSGGTFYEQYF
TRBD1,.,TRBV18,TRBJ1-1,TGTGCCAGCTCACCCGGACAGGAGAACACTGAAGCTTTCTTT,CASSPGQENTEAFF
.,.,TRBV30,TRBJ2-7,TGTGCCTGGAGTTTGGCGGTGAGCTCCTACGAGCAGTACTTC,CAWSLAVSSYEQYF